The 3 T cell receptor beta chains presented below share a single source sample, sequenced in a study of CD8 T cells in Susac syndrome. Reverse transcription of roughly 0.5 to 1 ug RNA was performed with random hexamers. A single record per CDR3 protein comes from TCRdb applying MiXCR to the immunoSEQ multiplex PCR reads. The table shows 150,000 to 200,000 distinct CDR3 sequences, with around 93% occurring only once. Sequenced sample: CD4+ T cells from PBMCs. The receptors were sampled from a human donor with multiple sclerosis.

The chain is built from TRBV6-2 or TRBV6-3 and TRBJ2-3; tentatively, D is TRBD2 (6 bases). CDR1 is MNHEY, CDR2 SVGEGT, per germline. V dropped 7 bases and J dropped 0 bases, with 11 bases sitting between them. The CDR3 loop spans 14 amino acids. The CDR3 is CASTPGTSTDTQYF. The DNA of the CDR3 is TGTGCCAGCACCCCCGGGACTAGCACAGATACGCAGTATTTT.

The chain combines TRBV12-3 or TRBV12-4 with TRBJ2-3, with 12 nucleotides matching TRBD2. The CDR3 is 18 residues long. V was clipped by 8 bases and J by 11 bases; unmatched bases: 23. The CDR3 protein is CASGVSSTSGSPDTQQYF. DNA for the CDR3: TGTGCCAGCGGTGTGTCTTCGACTAGCGGGAGCCCAGATACTCAGCAGTATTTT.

The J gene is TRBJ1-2, the V gene TRBV20-1; no definite D call. CDR3 size: 11 residues. Trimming took off 6 bases at V and 2 bases at J, with 7 bases between the two ends. CDR1 is DFQATT and CDR2 is SNEGSKA in the germline V gene (reference sequence). Written as DNA, the CDR3 is TGCAGTGCGTCTCCGAACTATGGCTACACCTTC. Amino acid sequence: CSASPNYGYTF.